The clone carrying this T cell receptor beta chain occurred a few times. Its antigen remains unknown. Every isolated RNA sample was fully reverse transcribed, so sequencing captured expressed TCRB transcripts. Clones were read by immunoSEQ multiplex PCR, and TCRdb kept only the in-frame ones, dropping some. The repertoire has under 300,000 clones, more than 11% of them found once; the top ten carry roughly 0.02%. The data derive from a study of beta chain features in type 1 diabetes. Study results and limitations: The naive, central memory and Treg TCRB repertoires of patients appeared to be more similar to one another than those of healthy donors. Shorter TCRB CDR3s, moderately but significantly so, marked every one of the four CD4+ subsets in Type 1 diabetes patients. Among type 1 diabetes patients, VDJ junctions had fewer insertions and more deletions.

The CDR3 spans 17 residues. The germline gives CDR1 GTSNPN, CDR2 SVGIG (reference sequence). Trimming took 1 base from V and 1 from J; bases not matched to a gene: 9. The genes are TRBV30 and TRBJ1-5; 8 bases align to TRBD1. The origin of this receptor is a man aged 25 to 40 with type 1 diabetes. The sequenced sample consisted of naive CD4+ T cells from blood. CDR3 DNA sequence: TGTGCCTGGAGTGGTGACAGGGGAAAATGGAGCAATCAGCCCCAGCATTTT. Translated, it gives CAWSGDRGKWSNQPQHF.